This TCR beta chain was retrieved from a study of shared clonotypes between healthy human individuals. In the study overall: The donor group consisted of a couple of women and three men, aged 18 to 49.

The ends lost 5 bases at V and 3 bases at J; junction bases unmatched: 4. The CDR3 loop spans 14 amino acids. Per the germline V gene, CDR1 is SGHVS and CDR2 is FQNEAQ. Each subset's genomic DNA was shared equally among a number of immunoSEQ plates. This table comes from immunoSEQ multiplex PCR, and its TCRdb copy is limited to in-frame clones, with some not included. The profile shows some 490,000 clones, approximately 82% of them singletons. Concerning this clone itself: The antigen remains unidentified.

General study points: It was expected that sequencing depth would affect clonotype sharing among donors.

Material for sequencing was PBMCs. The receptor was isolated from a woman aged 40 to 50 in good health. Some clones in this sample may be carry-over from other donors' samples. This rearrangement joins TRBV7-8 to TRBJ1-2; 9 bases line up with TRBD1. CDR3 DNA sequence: TGTGCCAGCAGCCTTACAGGGGGCGACTATGGCTACACCTTC. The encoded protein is CASSLTGGDYGYTF.